This T cell receptor beta chain appears in the sequencing data of a study of monozygotic twins with inflammatory bowel disease. About this clonotype itself: The antigen remains unidentified.

General study results and limits: Compared with healthy twins, IBD patients shared fewer clonotypes with others, especially with disease activity.

Germline loops: CDR1 DFQATT, CDR2 SNEGSKA (reference sequence). The CDR3 has 12 residues. Template switching added UMIs carrying a 6-nucleotide sample barcode. From the 5' RACE reads, TCRdb lists one entry per CDR3 protein and no DNA. The sample data list 200,000 to 250,000 distinct CDR3 sequences. The chain uses TRBV20-1 and TRBJ1-2; no DNA is available, so the TRBD1 call from TCRdb remains unchecked. Sequenced material: blood. The TCR originated in a human donor with ulcerative colitis or Crohn's disease, or a healthy co-twin of an affected twin (not recorded which). CDR3 in amino acids: CSARYRGPYWAF.